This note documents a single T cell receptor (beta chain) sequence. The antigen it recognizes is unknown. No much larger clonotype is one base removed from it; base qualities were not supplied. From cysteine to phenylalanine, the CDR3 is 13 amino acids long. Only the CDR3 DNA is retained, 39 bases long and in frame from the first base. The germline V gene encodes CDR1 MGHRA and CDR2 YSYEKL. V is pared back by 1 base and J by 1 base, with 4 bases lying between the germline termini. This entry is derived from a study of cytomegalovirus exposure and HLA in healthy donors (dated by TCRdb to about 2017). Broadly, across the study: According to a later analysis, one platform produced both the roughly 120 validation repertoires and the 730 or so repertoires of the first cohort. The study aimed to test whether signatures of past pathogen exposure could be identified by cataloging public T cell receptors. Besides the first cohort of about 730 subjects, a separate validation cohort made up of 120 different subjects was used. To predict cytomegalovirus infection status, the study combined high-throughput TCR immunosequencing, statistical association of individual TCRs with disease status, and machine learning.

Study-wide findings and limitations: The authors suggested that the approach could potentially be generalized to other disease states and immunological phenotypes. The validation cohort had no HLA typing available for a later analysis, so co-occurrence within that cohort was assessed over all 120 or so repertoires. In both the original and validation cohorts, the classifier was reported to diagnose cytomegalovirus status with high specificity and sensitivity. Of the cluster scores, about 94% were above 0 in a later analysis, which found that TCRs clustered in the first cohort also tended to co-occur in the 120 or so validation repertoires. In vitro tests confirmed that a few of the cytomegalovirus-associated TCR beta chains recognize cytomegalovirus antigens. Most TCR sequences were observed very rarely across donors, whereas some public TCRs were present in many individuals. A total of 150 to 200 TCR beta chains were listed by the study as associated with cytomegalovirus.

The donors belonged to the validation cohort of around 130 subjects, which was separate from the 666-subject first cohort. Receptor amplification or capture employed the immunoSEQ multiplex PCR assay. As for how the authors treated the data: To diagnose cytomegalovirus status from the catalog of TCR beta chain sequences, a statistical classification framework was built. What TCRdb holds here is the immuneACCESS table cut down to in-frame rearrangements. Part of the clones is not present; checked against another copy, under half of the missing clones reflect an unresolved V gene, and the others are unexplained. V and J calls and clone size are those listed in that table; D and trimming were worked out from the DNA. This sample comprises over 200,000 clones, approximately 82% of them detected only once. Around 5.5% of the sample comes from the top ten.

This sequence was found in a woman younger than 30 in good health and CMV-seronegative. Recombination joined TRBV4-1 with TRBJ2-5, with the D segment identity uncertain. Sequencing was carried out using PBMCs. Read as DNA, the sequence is TGCGCCAGCAGCCAAGGGACCCAAGAGACCCAGTACTTC. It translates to CASSQGTQETQYF.